This T cell receptor (beta chain) stems from a study of T cells in Graves' hyperthyroidism and ophthalmopathy. RNA transcripts were the template for amplifying TCR beta CDR3 regions. A first-round RT-PCR of the TCR CDR3 used the HTBI primer set. Each CDR3 protein is one row after TCRdb ran MiXCR on the multiplex PCR reads. The sample shows nearly 600,000 distinct CDR3 sequences, 11% to 15% of them seen only once. Germline CDR1 is SGHRS and CDR2 is YFSETQ. The CDR3 contains 10 residues. A few counts support this clonotype. At one boundary the junction diverges from the germline segment, which might be a read error.

The clonotype comes from a woman in her late teens or twenties with Graves' ophthalmopathy. The genes are TRBV5-1 and TRBJ2-1, with D possibly matching TRBD2 (6 bases). The sample was blood. CDR3 nucleotides: TGTGCCAGCAGGGCGGGGAAGCAGTTCTTC. Translation: CASRAGKQFF.